This TCR beta chain derives from a study of OX40 agonist ivuxolimab in advanced cancers. Some background on the complete study: The costimulatory receptor OX40 (CD134) was targeted by ivuxolimab, a fully human IgG2 agonistic monoclonal antibody. Prior anti-PD-1, anti-PD-L1 or anti-CTLA-4 therapy was permitted, and checkpoint inhibitors had been received by roughly two fifths of dose-escalation patients. Peripheral TCRbeta sequencing aimed to test whether ivuxolimab altered TCR sequence diversity and caused clonal T-cell expansion. Intravenous ivuxolimab was administered to patients every 2 weeks at six dose levels: 0.01, 0.1, 0.3, 1.5, 3 and 10 mg/kg. The dose-escalation cohort was roughly 87% male with a mean age of roughly 62 years, ranging from roughly 20 to 85. Three dose-escalation patients achieved partial responses, one with hepatocellular carcinoma and two with cutaneous melanoma. Among the 52 dose-escalation patients, around 20 had hepatocellular carcinoma, roughly 15 melanoma, 9 renal cell carcinoma and 9 head and neck cancer. The paper describes the monotherapy dose-escalation part (N of about 47 patients) of the phase I trial of ivuxolimab.

Patients with a history of autoimmune disease or receiving systemic immunosuppression were excluded from the trial. In every dose cohort, peripheral blood was drawn for TCR sequencing at baseline, cycle 4 day 1, and cycle 7 day 1. The samples were drawn from a first-in-human, open-label, multicenter phase I dose-escalation trial of ivuxolimab. The trial enrolled adults with locally advanced or metastatic head and neck squamous cell, hepatocellular, melanoma or renal cell carcinoma. Before TCR sequencing, CD4+ and CD8+ T cells were separately sorted from peripheral blood. Overall study outcomes, separate from this receptor: In partial responders in the 0.1-3.0 mg/kg groups, normalized peripheral clonal expansion was found to be among the lowest, especially among CD8+ T cells. Which antigens the clonally expanded peripheral T cells were specific for was not determined. At doses of 0.1 to 3.0 mg/kg, clonal expansion of both CD4+ and CD8+ blood T cells was observed from baseline to week 6. Low levels of normalized T-cell clonal expansion were also seen in some patients who did not respond. On average, CD8+ T cells showed more expanded clones than CD4+ T cells after ivuxolimab.

Genomic DNA was extracted from sorted cells for sequencing of the TCRbeta CDR3 region. The immunoSEQ Assay was used to sequence the TCRbeta CDR3 regions. TCRdb provides this immuneACCESS table in a form limited to in-frame rearrangements. Some clones are lacking; in checked studies, under half of them reflect an unresolved V gene, and why the rest are absent is not known. This sample holds around 12,000 clones; around 80% were observed only once. Approximately 14% of the sample rests with the top ten. This clone was counted a single time. Its antigen remains unidentified. Base qualities are not at hand, and no much larger clone is one base apart. From cysteine to phenylalanine, the CDR3 is 14 amino acids long. Left in the record is the CDR3 DNA by itself, 42 bases read in frame from the first base. V ends up 4 bases short and J 2 bases short, with an unmatched junction base count of 5. As encoded in the germline V gene (reference sequence), CDR1 is LNHDA while CDR2 is SQIVND.

The chain employs TRBV19 and TRBJ2-7, and 7 junctional nucleotides match TRBD1. The sequenced sample was CD4+ or CD8+ T cells sorted from blood, obtained in a trial of the OX40 agonist ivuxolimab. This TCR came from an adult with an advanced solid tumor such as melanoma, head and neck, liver or kidney cancer. The nucleotides read TGTGCCAGTAGTAGAGACAGGGAACCCTACGAGCAGTACTTC. The resulting protein is CASSRDREPYEQYF.